This T cell receptor beta chain was captured in a study of T cells in Graves' hyperthyroidism and ophthalmopathy. Uncontrolled infection, other autoimmune disease, pregnancy and lactation each barred patients from inclusion. Template material for amplifying TCR beta CDR3 regions consisted of RNA transcripts. During a first-round RT-PCR of the TCR CDR3, the HTBI primer set was used. Using its own MiXCR run on the multiplex PCR reads, TCRdb lists one record per CDR3 protein. The sample includes hundreds of thousands of distinct CDR3 sequences, around 15% of them seen just once. The V gene's germline CDR1 is DFQATT and CDR2 SNEGSKA (reference sequence). This CDR3 has 15 amino acids. V dropped 6 bases and J dropped 4; count of bases not matched to a gene: 10. This clonotype was observed at least ten times.

The clonotype comes from a woman between 18 and 30 years old with Graves' hyperthyroidism. V gene TRBV20-1 combines with J gene TRBJ2-3, with 10 bases fitting TRBD2. The sample taken for sequencing was blood. Here the CDR3 reads CSAGFSGRYADTQYF. The CDR3, as DNA: TGCAGTGCGGGATTTAGCGGGAGGTACGCAGATACGCAGTATTTT.